Presented here are 28 T cell receptor beta chains from one specimen sequenced in a study of cytomegalovirus exposure and HLA in healthy donors. PCR amplification relied on 60 Vbeta primers (plus 13 Jbeta primers). TCRdb keeps only in-frame clones here, not all; method: immunoSEQ multiplex PCR. The data hold 200,000 to 250,000 clones, with around 86% observed a single time. Sequenced input: PBMCs. The receptors shown here come from a woman aged 40-49 years in good health and CMV-seronegative.

The chain recombines TRBV5-4 with TRBJ1-4, with D unclear. V was cut by 0 bases and J by 5 bases, with 5 bases left in between. The CDR3 is 13 residues long. Looked up from germline, CDR1 is SGHNT and CDR2 is YYREEE (reference sequence). For the CDR3, the DNA is TGTGCCAGCAGCTTGGCGGGGAATGAAAAACTGTTTTTT. It encodes CASSLAGNEKLFF.

This chain connects TRBV30 to TRBJ2-7; 8 bases match TRBD2. This CDR3 has 13 residues. Germline assignment: CDR1 GTSNPN and CDR2 SVGIG (reference sequence). The V gene end was trimmed by 7 bases and the J gene end by 5 bases; junction bases not matched to a gene: 10. The CDR3 sequence: CASSGGVLDEQYF. The DNA of the CDR3 is TGTGCCTCCTCGGGGGGGGTTCTGGACGAGCAGTACTTC. Variable domain in full (rest from reference TRBV30 and TRBJ2-7): SQTIHQWPATLVQPVGSPLSLECTVEGTSNPNLYWYRQAAGRGLQLLFYSVGIGQISSEVPQNLSASRPQDRQFILSSKKLLLSDSGFYLCASSGGVLDEQYFGPGTRLTVT.

The chain uses TRBV19 and TRBJ1-1; the D gene is possibly TRBD1 (6 bases). The CDR3 covers 15 residues. CDR1 LNHDA and CDR2 SQIVND come from the germline V gene (reference sequence). Trimming took 3 bases from V and 1 from J, leaving 12 bases between them. CDR3 in DNA: TGTGCCAGTAGTATGATTGACAGGAAGAACACTGAAGCTTTCTTT. This encodes CASSMIDRKNTEAFF.

The rearrangement joins TRBV5-4 to TRBJ2-7; 10 bases match TRBD1. The CDR3 is made up of 15 amino acids. Trimming took 4 bases from V and 3 from J; bases not matched to a gene: 7. Germline assignment: CDR1 SGHNT and CDR2 YYREEE (reference sequence). CDR3 DNA sequence: TGTGCCAGCAGCGATAGGACAGGGGGGGTCTACGAGCAGTACTTC. Encoded protein: CASSDRTGGVYEQYF.

The V call is TRBV9, the J call TRBJ1-5, with 10 bases matching TRBD1. The germline V gene has CDR1 SGDLS and CDR2 YYNGEE. CDR3 length: 16 amino acids. Germline trimming cut 2 bases from V and 5 bases from J; bases unmatched to any gene: 7. The DNA of the CDR3 is TGTGCCAGCAGCGTGGGAGGACAGGGGGTTGATCAGCCCCAGCATTTT. Its protein product is CASSVGGQGVDQPQHF.

The gene calls are TRBV2 and TRBJ2-5, with unresolved D. Between the trimmed V and J ends, which lost 8 bases and 4 bases, there was a span of 11 bases. There are 12 residues in the CDR3. Germline CDR1 SNHLY, CDR2 FYNNEI. The CDR3 region is CASEVSVETQYF. The CDR3 DNA is TGTGCCAGCGAGGTATCAGTAGAGACCCAGTACTTC.

The chain combines TRBV18 with TRBJ2-3; maybe TRBD2 (5 bases). V shed 0 bases and J shed 6 bases, with 13 bases lying between them. The CDR3 contains 15 residues. The germline V gene encodes CDR1 KGHSH and CDR2 LQKENI. The CDR3, as DNA: TGTGCCAGCTCACCACCGAGAGGGCGAGAGGATACGCAGTATTTT. It codes for CASSPPRGREDTQYF.

This clone was counted a single time. The rearrangement joins TRBV7-8 to TRBJ1-1, with D possibly TRBD1 on 5 matching bases. The CDR3 extends over 15 amino acids. V shed 4 bases and J shed 3 bases, with 15 bases lying between them. Germline V gene data show CDR1 as SGHVS and CDR2 as FQNEAQ. The CDR3 region has the DNA TGTGCCAGCAGCTCACGGGGCGGGGGAGACACTGAAGCTTTCTTT. Encoded protein: CASSSRGGGDTEAFF.

This sequence joins TRBV18 and TRBJ2-3; 10 bases match TRBD2. This CDR3 has 19 residues. The germline gives CDR1 KGHSH, CDR2 LQKENI. J lost 0 bases, V lost 3 bases, and 12 bases had no gene match. The CDR3 nucleotides read TGTGCCAGCTCACCGATACTAGCGGGAATCAAGGTCAGCACAGATACGCAGTATTTT. It translates to CASSPILAGIKVSTDTQYF.

The genes are TRBV27 and TRBJ1-1; 8 nucleotides agree with TRBD1. J was trimmed by 7 bases and V by 5 bases; bases with no gene match: 15. The CDR3 sequence is 16 residues long. Germline V gene sequence: CDR1 MNHEY, CDR2 SMNVEV (reference sequence). In DNA form, the CDR3 reads TGTGCCAGCAGTCCCCTCCCTGGACAGGGCACTCTTGAAGCTTTCTTT. As protein: CASSPLPGQGTLEAFF.

This sequence joins TRBV27 and TRBJ1-1, with D uncertain. CDR1 and CDR2 (germline): MNHEY, SMNVEV (reference sequence). Trimming shortened V by 9 bases and J by 1 base, and 15 bases separated the two germline ends. CDR3 length: 14 residues. As DNA, the CDR3 is TGTGCCAGACCGATAGGGAGGGCGAACACTGAAGCTTTCTTT. This sequence encodes CARPIGRANTEAFF.

The chain has TRBV7-9 and TRBJ1-2, with TRBD1 matching over 8 bases. V was clipped by 0 bases and J by 4 bases; unmatched bases: 4. Per germline, CDR1 SEHNR and CDR2 FQNEAQ (reference sequence). The CDR3 is 15 amino acids. CDR3 nucleotide sequence: TGTGCCAGCAGCTTAGCCCCCGGACAGGGCTATGGCTACACCTTC. It encodes CASSLAPGQGYGYTF.

The V gene is TRBV11-1, the J gene TRBJ2-7; D may be TRBD2 (5 bases). CDR3 length: 14 residues. Trimming stripped 2 bases from V and 4 bases from J, with 12 bases between. Germline-derived CDR1 and CDR2 are SGHAT and FQDESV (reference sequence). CDR3 coding DNA: TGTGCCAGCAGCTTAAGACTAACGACGTACGAGCAGTACTTC. It codes for CASSLRLTTYEQYF.

This clone has just one count. This chain joins TRBV6-1 and TRBJ1-3, with TRBD1 matching 7 bases. The CDR3 is 15 amino acids. Germline V gives CDR1 MNHNS, CDR2 SASEGT. Trimming at V came to 8 bases and at J to 0 bases, leaving 7 bases not matched to a gene. The chain's CDR3 is CASLGQRTSGNTIYF. The CDR3 DNA is TGTGCCAGCCTGGGACAGCGGACCTCTGGAAACACCATATATTTT.

This chain links TRBV28 with TRBJ1-1; D call uncertain. This CDR3 region has 13 residues. V was clipped by 6 bases and J by 2 bases, with 10 bases between them. CDR1 is MDHEN and CDR2 is SYDVKM in the germline V gene. In nucleotides, the CDR3 is TGTGCCAGCAGCCGTCCCTTAAACACTGAAGCTTTCTTT. The encoded protein is CASSRPLNTEAFF.

The table lists this clone with a count of one. This chain joins TRBV9 and TRBJ1-6, with 7 bases matching TRBD1. The germline gives CDR1 SGDLS, CDR2 YYNGEE. J lost 6 bases, V lost 3 bases, and 6 bases had no gene match. The CDR3 contains 15 residues. The CDR3 loop reads CASSARDRSNSPLHF. In DNA form, the CDR3 reads TGTGCCAGCAGCGCCCGGGACAGAAGTAATTCACCCCTCCACTTT.

This chain links TRBV7-6 with TRBJ1-4; unclear D gene. CDR1 and CDR2 from the germline V gene are SGHVS and FNYEAQ. There are 15 residues in the CDR3. V was cut by 3 bases and J by 6 bases, with 14 bases left in between. The CDR3 DNA follows: TGTGCCAGCAGCTTGAGCGGGTCCCCCTATGAAAAACTGTTTTTT. Translating gives CASSLSGSPYEKLFF.

The J gene is TRBJ2-7, the V gene TRBV10-3, with D perhaps matching TRBD2 (6 bases). Germline CDR1 and CDR2: ENHRY and SYGVKD. V was cut by 6 bases and J by 6 bases, with 18 bases left in between. The CDR3 length is 14 residues. The CDR3 loop reads CAISGLGSTGEQYF. The CDR3 bases are TGTGCCATCAGCGGCCTCGGGAGTACTGGCGAGCAGTACTTC.

This chain joins TRBV4-2 and TRBJ2-7, with 8 positions matching TRBD2. Germline values: CDR1 LGHNA, CDR2 YNFKEQ. The CDR3 runs to 15 residues. V was pared by 5 bases and J by 7 bases, with 13 bases of the junction left unmatched. As DNA, the CDR3 is TGTGCCAGCAGCTTTACGGGGGGGTCCGCCGGGGAGCAGTACTTC. Amino acids: CASSFTGGSAGEQYF.

This chain's CDR3 is CASSLDTGVTGNTIYF. CDR3 sequence (DNA): TGTGCCAGCAGCTTAGATACAGGGGTTACGGGCAACACCATATATTTT. The chain uses TRBV7-6 and TRBJ1-3; 7 positions match TRBD1. Germline trimming cut 1 base from V and 7 bases from J; bases unmatched to any gene: 10. Germline V CDR1 and CDR2: SGHVS, FNYEAQ. The CDR3 runs to 16 residues.

The CDR3 loop is CASSSGLAGGTPYEQYF. The CDR3 bases are TGTGCCAGCAGTTCGGGACTAGCGGGAGGGACTCCCTACGAGCAGTACTTC. The chain joins TRBV27 to TRBJ2-7, with 16 bases matching TRBD2. This CDR3 has 17 amino acids. Germline loops: CDR1 MNHEY, CDR2 SMNVEV (reference sequence). The trim removed 4 bases at V and 2 bases at J, leaving 5 bases unmatched.

The rearrangement joins TRBV2 to TRBJ1-5; 7 bases fit TRBD1. J lost 1 base, V lost 6 bases, and 12 bases had no gene match. CDR1 and CDR2 (germline): SNHLY, FYNNEI. The CDR3 is 17 amino acids. The CDR3 DNA reads as TGTGCCAGCAGCCTAACTAGGGGGCTAGGCAGCAATCAGCCCCAGCATTTT. Its translation: CASSLTRGLGSNQPQHF. Based on the CDR3 plus reference TRBV2 and TRBJ1-5, the full variable domain is EPEVTQTPSHQVTQMGQEVILRCVPISNHLYFYWYRQILGQKVEFLVSFYNNEISEKSEIFDDQFSVERPDGSNFTLKIRSTKLEDSAMYFCASSLTRGLGSNQPQHFGDGTRLSIL.

The chain carries TRBV28 and TRBJ1-2; TRBD1 might be the D (5 bases). The CDR3 sequence is 12 residues long. Trimming took 6 bases from V and 7 from J, leaving 12 bases between them. The germline gives CDR1 MDHEN, CDR2 SYDVKM. The CDR3 sequence is CASRGPRSGYTF. CDR3 coding DNA: TGTGCCAGCAGGGGGCCGCGGTCTGGCTACACCTTC.

The V and J genes are TRBV29-1 and TRBJ1-1; 7 bases align to TRBD1. Per the germline V gene, CDR1 is SQVTM and CDR2 is ANQGSEA. The CDR3 consists of 12 residues. V lost 6 bases to trimming and J lost 1 base; unmatched junction nucleotides: 2. The CDR3 loop is CSVGDRNTEAFF. The CDR3, as DNA: TGCAGCGTCGGGGACAGGAACACTGAAGCTTTCTTT.

The CDR3 bases are TGTGCCAGCGCATCTGGCGGGAGGTACGAGCAGTACTTC. It translates to CASASGGRYEQYF. J is TRBJ2-7 and V is TRBV21-1; the table gives TRBD2 as D, unverified against the DNA. TRBV21-1 is classified as a pseudogene. CDR3 length equals 13 residues.

The gene calls are TRBV11-2 and TRBJ1-1; D is unresolved. CDR3 size: 14 residues. Germline CDR1 reads SGHAT; CDR2 reads FQNNGV. Trimming took off 2 bases at V and 3 bases at J, with 10 bases between the two ends. The CDR3 coding sequence is TGTGCCAGCAGCTTACGGGAAGGGTACACTGAAGCTTTCTTT. Translated: CASSLREGYTEAFF. The whole variable domain, remainder taken from reference TRBV11-2 and TRBJ1-1, is EAGVAQSPRYKIIEKRQSVAFWCNPISGHATLYWYQQILGQGPKLLIQFQNNGVVDDSQLPKDRFSAERLKGVDSTLKIQPAKLEDSAVYLCASSLREGYTEAFFGQGTRLTVV.

This clone was observed a handful of times. The rearrangement links TRBV27 to TRBJ1-2; 10 positions agree with TRBD1. The CDR3 runs 15 residues. V was pared by 3 bases and J by 4 bases, with 5 bases of the junction left unmatched. The germline CDR1 and CDR2 sequences are MNHEY and SMNVEV (reference sequence). CDR3: CASSFSGTGVYGYTF. In nucleotides, the CDR3 is TGTGCCAGCAGTTTCTCCGGGACAGGGGTCTATGGCTACACCTTC.

The chain links TRBV7-2 to TRBJ1-1; 9 bases line up with TRBD1. Germline CDR1 and CDR2: SGHTA and FQGNSA. After removal of 1 base from V and 5 bases from J, the junction contained 5 bases not matched to a gene. CDR3 size: 15 residues. The CDR3 DNA reads as TGTGCCAGCAGCTTAGACAGCGGGACAGGGACTGAAGCTTTCTTT. Translating gives CASSLDSGTGTEAFF. The whole variable domain, filled in from reference TRBV7-2 and TRBJ1-1, reads GAGVSQSPSNKVTEKGKDVELRCDPISGHTALYWYRQSLGQGLEFLIYFQGNSAPDKSGLPSDRFSAERTGGSVSTLTIQRTQQEDSAVYLCASSLDSGTGTEAFFGQGTRLTVV.